These 22 T cell receptor beta chains were sequenced from one sample in a study of CD8 T cells in ankylosing spondylitis (dated by TCRdb to between 2016 and 2019). Overall study results and their limits: A TCR beta motif made up of seven or eight highly homologous amino acid variants appeared to be characteristic of blood from ankylosing spondylitis patients.

Their cognate antigens are unknown. Library preparation was by 5' RACE. Sequencing was carried out with an Illumina HiSeq 2500. TCRdb itself trimmed the public reads at Q25 with fastp, ran MiXCR and retained productive beta chains. When rows share a CDR3 protein, they turn into one entry using the most common DNA and genes. The sample records some 700,000 distinct CDR3 sequences, around 20% of which are singletons. The ten largest make up 15% to 20% of the sample. The specimen sequenced was blood, either unsorted or a sorted T cell fraction (not recorded which). The receptors shown here come from a male donor with ankylosing spondylitis.

This clonotype was found a few times. The chain couples TRBV9 to TRBJ1-2; tentatively, D is TRBD1 (6 bases). From germline, CDR1 is SGDLS and CDR2 YYNGEE. This CDR3 is 14 amino acids long. Trimming removed 5 bases at V and 3 bases at J, with 14 bases between. CDR3 sequence (DNA): TGTGCCAGCAGGGCCTCAGGGGCCCACTATGGCTACACCTTC. Its protein is CASRASGAHYGYTF.

Turning to this clonotype: The final CDR3 position lacks the conserved phenylalanine or tryptophan, pointing to a likely read error. The rearrangement joins TRBV4-1 to TRBJ1-1; TRBD1 agrees at 8 bases. The V gene's germline CDR1 is MGHRA and CDR2 YSYEKL. V shed 3 bases, J shed 4 bases, and the junction held 4 bases outside the gene matches. The CDR3 extends over 14 amino acids. The CDR3 DNA reads TGCGCCAGCAGCCATGGACAGGGAGCCACTGAAGCTTTCTAT. Translation: CASSHGQGATEAFY.

Only a few counts were recorded for this clonotype. This rearrangement joins TRBV6-1 to TRBJ1-1, with a tentative D call TRBD1 (5 bases). The CDR3 is 14 residues long. Per germline, CDR1 MNHNS and CDR2 SASEGT. The V end was cut by 5 bases, the J end by 10 bases, with 20 bases between. DNA of the CDR3: TGTGCCAGCAGTCCCGGGACCCAGAGGTCGGTAGCTTTCTTT. Translating gives CASSPGTQRSVAFF.

This clonotype occurred a few times. The chain recombines TRBV7-8 with TRBJ2-4, with TRBD1 matching 9 bases. Germline V lookup: CDR1 SGHVS, CDR2 FQNEAQ. V shed 2 bases and J 0 bases; nucleotides not matched to a gene: 8. CDR3 length: 18 residues. This chain's CDR3 is CASSLSGGQGLAKNIQYF. The CDR3 coding sequence is TGTGCCAGCAGCTTAAGTGGGGGACAGGGTTTAGCCAAAAACATTCAGTACTTC.

This chain joins TRBV20-1 and TRBJ1-1, with D unresolved. Trimming took off 3 bases at V and 0 bases at J, with 14 bases between the two ends. CDR3 length: 15 amino acids. Germline lookup yields CDR1 DFQATT and CDR2 SNEGSKA (reference sequence). The CDR3 DNA reads as TGCAGTGCTAGTATGGCACTCAAAATGAACACTGAAGCTTTCTTT. It encodes CSASMALKMNTEAFF.

The rearrangement joins TRBV5-1 to TRBJ1-2; no clear D. From germline, CDR1 is SGHRS and CDR2 YFSETQ. Between the trimmed V and J ends, which lost 0 bases and 6 bases, there was a span of 12 bases. This CDR3 has 14 amino acids. The CDR3 nucleotides are TGCGCCAGCAGCTTGGAACGGCAAAATCATGGCTACACCTTC. This codes for CASSLERQNHGYTF. Combining the CDR3 with reference TRBV5-1 and TRBJ1-2 gives the whole variable domain KAGVTQTPRYLIKTRGQQVTLSCSPISGHRSVSWYQQTPGQGLQFLFEYFSETQRNKGNFPGRFSGRQFSNSRSEMNVSTLELGDSALYLCASSLERQNHGYTFGSGTRLTVV.

The rearrangement links TRBV6-5 to TRBJ2-5, with 8 bases identical to TRBD2. This CDR3 has 14 residues. In germline, CDR1 is MNHEY, CDR2 SVGAGI. V gave up 4 bases and J gave up 6 bases; unmatched junction bases: 7. The chain's CDR3 is CASSSSGSGKTQYF. In nucleotides, the CDR3 is TGTGCCAGCAGTTCCAGCGGGAGCGGCAAGACCCAGTACTTC.

The genes are TRBV20-1 and TRBJ2-7; D remains unclear. CDR1 and CDR2 (germline): DFQATT, SNEGSKA (reference sequence). The CDR3 is made up of 13 amino acids. Deletions cut 0 bases from V and 4 bases from J, with 10 bases between. The CDR3 sequence: CSARELPTYEQYF. CDR3 bases: TGCAGTGCTAGAGAACTACCTACGTACGAGCAGTACTTC.

V and J are TRBV5-6 and TRBJ2-1; D is unclear. The CDR3 spans 16 residues. V was trimmed by 4 bases and J by 1 base, leaving 15 bases between them. CDR1 and CDR2 (germline): SGHDT, YYEEEE. CDR3 coding DNA: TGTGCCAGCAGCCGACGACCTTTGTGGTCCTACAATGAGCAGTTCTTC. This codes for CASSRRPLWSYNEQFF.

The CDR3 nucleotides are TGTGCCAGCAGCTTAGCGCTAGATAGCTACGAGCAGTACTTC. Protein: CASSLALDSYEQYF. This chain uses TRBV7-2 with TRBJ2-7; D not certain. The CDR3 runs to 14 residues. V lost 0 bases and J 3 bases, leaving 9 bases between the germline ends. Germline V lookup: CDR1 SGHTA, CDR2 FQGNSA.

The chain carries TRBV7-6 and TRBJ1-1; D remains unclear. CDR3 length: 13 residues. Deletions cut 3 bases from V and 5 bases from J, with 10 bases between. From germline, CDR1 is SGHVS and CDR2 FNYEAQ. The CDR3 region has the DNA TGTGCCAGCAGCTTTTCTGAGGTAACTGAAGCTTTCTTT. Its translation: CASSFSEVTEAFF.

The rearrangement joins TRBV20-1 to TRBJ2-1; possibly TRBD2 for D (6 bases). Germline V gene sequence: CDR1 DFQATT, CDR2 SNEGSKA (reference sequence). CDR3 size: 17 residues. Trimming left V 0 bases short and J 0 bases short, with 15 bases between. The chain's CDR3 is CSARDSGGKNSYNEQFF. CDR3 in DNA: TGCAGTGCTAGAGATTCCGGGGGTAAGAACTCCTACAATGAGCAGTTCTTC.

The V gene is TRBV7-8, the J gene TRBJ2-3; 12 bases line up with TRBD2. This CDR3 spans 16 amino acids. CDR1 and CDR2 from the germline V gene are SGHVS and FQNEAQ. Germline trimming cut 5 bases from V and 6 bases from J; bases unmatched to any gene: 9. CDR3: CASSVGLAGGRDTQYF. The CDR3 DNA sequence: TGTGCCAGCAGCGTGGGGCTAGCGGGGGGGCGGGATACGCAGTATTTT.

A few counts support this clonotype. This CDR3 reads CASSLTGSPYEQYF. Written as DNA, the CDR3 is TGTGCCAGCAGTCTAACAGGATCTCCCTACGAGCAGTACTTC. The chain employs TRBV6-2 or TRBV6-3 and TRBJ2-7; D is possibly TRBD1 (5 bases). V was cut by 5 bases and J by 2 bases, with 13 bases left in between. This CDR3 comprises 14 residues. Germline CDR1 is MNHEY and CDR2 is SVGEGT.

V usage is TRBV29-1 and J usage is TRBJ2-7; TRBD1 agrees at 7 bases. CDR3 length: 17 amino acids. Germline V CDR1 and CDR2: SQVTM, ANQGSEA. V lost 6 bases and J lost 3; bases outside the gene matches: 20. The CDR3 sequence: CSVRTRVQGLDNYEQYF. The CDR3 bases are TGCAGCGTCCGAACTAGAGTACAGGGGCTGGACAACTACGAGCAGTACTTC.

The table lists this clonotype with a few counts. The chain combines TRBV5-1 with TRBJ2-7; 9 bases map to TRBD2. Germline V CDR1 and CDR2: SGHRS, YFSETQ. The junction had 11 bases not matched to a gene; V was cut back by 8 bases and J by 5 bases. The CDR3 runs 14 residues. CDR3 amino acids: CASMRGGPENEQYF. The CDR3 DNA reads as TGCGCCAGTATGCGGGGGGGGCCCGAGAACGAGCAGTACTTC.

The gene calls are TRBV28 and TRBJ2-4; 12 bases agree with TRBD1. J was trimmed by 2 bases and V by 4 bases; bases with no gene match: 6. CDR1 MDHEN and CDR2 SYDVKM come from the germline V gene. CDR3 length: 17 residues. This chain's CDR3 is CASSSPGTGGTKNIQYF. The CDR3 region has the DNA TGTGCCAGCAGTTCCCCCGGGACAGGGGGCACCAAAAACATTCAGTACTTC. The entire variable domain, with the rest obtained from reference TRBV28 and TRBJ2-4, is as follows: DVKVTQSSRYLVKRTGEKVFLECVQDMDHENMFWYRQDPGLGLRLIYFSYDVKMKEKGDIPEGYSVSREKKERFSLILESASTNQTSMYLCASSSPGTGGTKNIQYFGAGTRLSVL.

This chain links TRBV20-1 with TRBJ2-1, with TRBD2 matching over 8 bases. V gave up 1 base and J gave up 12 bases; unmatched junction bases: 8. Germline V gene lookup returns CDR1 DFQATT and CDR2 SNEGSKA (reference sequence). CDR3 length: 13 residues. The CDR3 bases are TGCAGTGCTAGAGCGGCCGGGGGGGGTGGGCAGTTCTTC. This translates into CSARAAGGGGQFF.

This clonotype was detected only a few times. The chain is built from TRBV29-1 and TRBJ2-2; 8 bases fit TRBD1. V trimming: 5 bases; J trimming: 2 bases; junction bases outside the gene matches: 7. Germline V lookup: CDR1 SQVTM, CDR2 ANQGSEA. This CDR3 is built from 15 residues. CDR3 nucleotides: TGCAGCGTTTCTGGGACAGGCATAAACACCGGGGAGCTGTTTTTT. It translates to CSVSGTGINTGELFF.

This clonotype was detected a few times. The chain joins TRBV7-9 to TRBJ2-2; 9 positions match TRBD1. Germline values: CDR1 SEHNR, CDR2 FQNEAQ (reference sequence). This CDR3 comprises 16 residues. V lost 5 bases to trimming and J lost 3 bases; unmatched junction nucleotides: 7. Written as DNA, the CDR3 is TGTGCCAGCAGCCGACAGGGGGGCTCCGACACCGGGGAGCTGTTTTTT. The encoded protein is CASSRQGGSDTGELFF.

The genes are TRBV9 and TRBJ2-5, with TRBD1 matching 9 bases. Germline loops: CDR1 SGDLS, CDR2 YYNGEE. The ends lost 2 bases at V and 1 base at J; junction bases unmatched: 6. CDR3 size: 16 residues. CDR3 coding DNA: TGTGCCAGCAGCGTTTGGACAGGGGACCTCCAAGAGACCCAGTACTTC. Amino acid sequence: CASSVWTGDLQETQYF. The whole variable domain, remainder taken from reference TRBV9 and TRBJ2-5, is DSGVTQTPKHLITATGQRVTLRCSPRSGDLSVYWYQQSLDQGLQFLIQYYNGEERAKGNILERFSAQQFPDLHSELNLSSLELGDSALYFCASSVWTGDLQETQYFGPGTRLLVL.

This clonotype was counted at least ten times. This chain joins TRBV7-2 and TRBJ1-2; D might be TRBD1 (5 bases). Trimming shortened V by 1 base and J by 4 bases, and 10 bases separated the two germline ends. The CDR3 extends over 14 amino acids. Germline CDR1 is SGHTA and CDR2 is FQGNSA. The CDR3 DNA is TGTGCCAGCAGCTTAGACGGGGGAGGCTATGGCTACACCTTC. Its translation: CASSLDGGGYGYTF.